This TCR beta chain emerged from a study of CXCR3-negative and CXCR3-positive naive CD8 T cells. There are 13 residues in the CDR3. CDR1 and CDR2 (germline): SQVTM, ANQGSEA. Via 5' RACE with UMI labels, TRB cDNA libraries were prepared. TCRdb re-called the 5' RACE reads; one entry per CDR3 protein, DNA not given. Its listing shows thousands of distinct CDR3 sequences. The sequence was collected from a human donor in good health. Some clones in this sample may be carry-over from other donors' samples. The rearrangement links TRBV29-1 to TRBJ2-5. The sequenced sample was naive CXCR3- CD8+ T cells from blood. Sample subset: CD45RO-CCR7+CD27+CD95- naive CD8+ T cells lacking CXCR3 (TNR3-). The CDR3 loop is CSVERILQETQYF.